One T cell receptor (beta chain) is described in this entry. Its antigen remains unidentified. Deletions cut 3 bases from V and 8 bases from J, with 25 bases between. Germline V gene data show CDR1 as GTSNPN and CDR2 as SVGIG (reference sequence). This CDR3 has 16 residues. This record belongs to a study of cytomegalovirus exposure and HLA in healthy donors. Study outcomes and limitations: Analyses of presence and absence presupposed an approximately uniform sequencing depth across donors.

Primers included in the PCR were 60 Vbeta and 13 Jbeta primers. Libraries were prepared by immunoSEQ multiplex PCR; TCRdb keeps only in-frame clonotypes and omits some of them. The top ten clones hold around 0.57% of a sample with hundreds of thousands of clones, roughly four fifths of them seen once. The sequence was collected from a woman aged 40-49 years in good health and CMV-seronegative. The J gene is TRBJ1-2, the V gene TRBV30; possible D gene TRBD1, 6 bases. Sequenced input: PBMCs. In DNA form, the CDR3 reads TGTGCCTGGAGCCCGGAACCCGGGACATACAACCTGGGCTACACCTTC. It yields the protein CAWSPEPGTYNLGYTF.